These 24 T cell receptor beta chains were sequenced from one sample in a study of blood T cell repertoires in COVID-19. Sequencing used immunoSEQ multiplex PCR; TCRdb keeps in-frame clones, though not all of them. The repertoire holds about 90,000 clones, with 80% as singletons. The sequenced sample consisted of peripheral blood. The source is a woman aged 70-85 years with acute or convalescent COVID-19.

This clone was seen just once. This rearrangement joins TRBV4-2 to TRBJ2-4; TRBD1 agrees at 10 bases. Losses at the gene ends were 0 bases for V and 6 bases for J; bases not matched to a gene: 2. CDR1 LGHNA and CDR2 YNFKEQ come from the germline V gene. The CDR3 is 15 amino acids. DNA of the CDR3: TGTGCCAGCAGCCAAGAGGGGACAGGGGCAAACATTCAGTACTTC. This translates into CASSQEGTGANIQYF.

This sequence joins TRBV9 and TRBJ2-1; 14 bases agree with TRBD2. Looked up from germline, CDR1 is SGDLS and CDR2 is YYNGEE. There are 16 residues in the CDR3. Germline trimming cut 3 bases from V and 10 bases from J; bases unmatched to any gene: 9. CDR3 residues: CASSETGTSGSWEQFF. For the CDR3, the DNA is TGTGCCAGCAGCGAGACCGGGACTAGCGGGAGTTGGGAGCAGTTCTTC.

The rearrangement links TRBV25-1 to TRBJ2-5; 10 bases are shared with TRBD2. Trimming took 6 bases from V and 6 from J; bases not matched to a gene: 4. The germline gives CDR1 MGHDK, CDR2 SYGVNS. The CDR3 is made up of 13 amino acids. The CDR3 is CASSLTSGQTQYF. The DNA of the CDR3 is TGTGCCAGCAGCTTGACTAGCGGGCAGACCCAGTACTTC.

The V and J genes are TRBV11-2 and TRBJ2-1; D is uncertain. The CDR3 is made up of 13 amino acids. Germline CDR1 is SGHAT and CDR2 is FQNNGV. V was shortened by 8 bases and J by 7 bases, with 15 bases between the two germline ends. CDR3 sequence: CASDSKYQNEQFF. CDR3 DNA: TGTGCCAGCGACTCCAAGTATCAAAATGAGCAGTTCTTC. Full variable domain (remainder filled in from reference TRBV11-2 and TRBJ2-1): EAGVAQSPRYKIIEKRQSVAFWCNPISGHATLYWYQQILGQGPKLLIQFQNNGVVDDSQLPKDRFSAERLKGVDSTLKIQPAKLEDSAVYLCASDSKYQNEQFFGPGTRLTVL.

This rearrangement joins TRBV7-2 to TRBJ2-2; weak D call: TRBD2 (5 bases). Germline CDR1 SGHTA, CDR2 FQGNSA. The length of the CDR3 is 15 residues. Trimming cost V 1 base and J 2 bases, with 8 bases left between them. The CDR3 protein is CASSLGGRNTGELFF. The DNA of the CDR3 is TGTGCCAGCAGCTTAGGAGGGAGAAACACCGGGGAGCTGTTTTTT.

This clone has only a few counts. This sequence joins TRBV30 and TRBJ1-2; D is unclear. CDR1 and CDR2 from the germline V gene are GTSNPN and SVGIG (reference sequence). The CDR3 is 12 amino acids. V was cut by 4 bases and J by 8 bases, with 14 bases left in between. The DNA for the CDR3 is TGTGCCTGGATCAAGGTCCTCGGGGGCTACACCTTC. It encodes CAWIKVLGGYTF. Variable domain in full (rest from reference TRBV30 and TRBJ1-2): SQTIHQWPATLVQPVGSPLSLECTVEGTSNPNLYWYRQAAGRGLQLLFYSVGIGQISSEVPQNLSASRPQDRQFILSSKKLLLSDSGFYLCAWIKVLGGYTFGSGTRLTVV.

This clone was seen only a few times. The rearrangement links TRBV10-3 to TRBJ2-7; D is possibly TRBD1 (6 bases). CDR1 is ENHRY and CDR2 is SYGVKD in the germline V gene. Trimming took off 8 bases at V and 7 bases at J, with 18 bases between the two ends. The CDR3 loop spans 13 amino acids. CDR3 amino acids: CAIEGTGSDEQYF. DNA of the CDR3: TGTGCCATCGAGGGAACAGGGAGTGATGAGCAGTACTTC.

The CDR3 is CASSPGHPDTEAFF. CDR3 bases: TGCGCCAGCAGCCCGGGACACCCGGACACTGAAGCTTTCTTT. J is TRBJ1-1 and V is TRBV5-1; possibly TRBD1 for D (6 bases). Trimming cost V 4 bases and J 3 bases, with 13 bases left between them. The CDR3 spans 14 residues. Germline V gene lookup returns CDR1 SGHRS and CDR2 YFSETQ.

The rearrangement uses TRBV5-1 and TRBJ2-7; tentative D call: TRBD2 (6 bases). Germline CDR1 reads SGHRS; CDR2 reads YFSETQ. V was clipped by 4 bases and J by 0 bases, with 14 bases between them. CDR3 length equals 15 residues. The CDR3 bases are TGCGCCAGCAGCGCTACGACGGGAGCCTCCTACGAGCAGTACTTC. Its protein product is CASSATTGASYEQYF.

The sample holds one count of this clone. The chain is built from TRBV27 and TRBJ2-1; D gene unclear. In germline, CDR1 is MNHEY, CDR2 SMNVEV (reference sequence). This CDR3 spans 16 amino acids. V was cut by 4 bases and J by 0 bases, with 13 bases left in between. For the CDR3, the DNA is TGTGCCAGCAGTTCCCTTCCTCTAAGCTCCTACAATGAGCAGTTCTTC. Amino acid sequence: CASSSLPLSSYNEQFF.

This chain uses TRBV19 with TRBJ2-3; no definite D call. The CDR3 is 15 residues long. Germline V lookup: CDR1 LNHDA, CDR2 SQIVND (reference sequence). V was cut by 3 bases and J by 0 bases, with 10 bases left in between. The CDR3 reads CASSIGLLSTDTQYF. The CDR3 DNA is TGTGCCAGTAGTATTGGTCTACTGAGCACAGATACGCAGTATTTT.

The genes are TRBV6-1 and TRBJ2-2, with D perhaps TRBD1 (5 bases). The germline V gene has CDR1 MNHNS and CDR2 SASEGT. CDR3 length: 15 residues. V lost 2 bases to trimming and J lost 9 bases, with 16 bases between them. The CDR3 reads CASSERSSGHRELFF. The CDR3 DNA is TGTGCCAGCAGTGAACGGTCGTCAGGGCACCGGGAGCTGTTTTTT.

This clone was picked up one time. The chain's CDR3 is CASSPKQGEAKNIQYF. The CDR3 DNA reads TGTGCCAGCAGCCCTAAACAGGGAGAAGCCAAAAACATTCAGTACTTC. The chain combines TRBV5-6 with TRBJ2-4; a possible D gene is TRBD1 (6 bases). CDR1 and CDR2 (germline): SGHDT, YYEEEE. The CDR3 length is 16 residues. V lost 4 bases, J lost 0 bases, and 14 bases lay in between. The whole variable domain, remainder taken from reference TRBV5-6 and TRBJ2-4, is DAGVTQSPTHLIKTRGQQVTLRCSPKSGHDTVSWYQQALGQGPQFIFQYYEEEERQRGNFPDRFSGHQFPNYSSELNVNALLLGDSALYLCASSPKQGEAKNIQYFGAGTRLSVL.

The rearrangement uses TRBV6-5 and TRBJ1-3; D is unclear. Between the trimmed V and J ends, which lost 0 bases and 0 bases, there was a span of 6 bases. The CDR3 consists of 15 residues. Germline V gives CDR1 MNHEY, CDR2 SVGAGI. This CDR3 is CASSYSADSGNTIYF. The CDR3 nucleotides read TGTGCCAGCAGTTACTCGGCAGACTCTGGAAACACCATATATTTT.

The chain is built from TRBV11-2 and TRBJ2-7; 10 nucleotides align to TRBD2. This CDR3 comprises 15 residues. The germline CDR1 and CDR2 sequences are SGHAT and FQNNGV. Unmatched junction bases numbered 8, after V lost 2 bases and J lost 7 bases. The CDR3 sequence is CASSLLASGGGEQYF. The CDR3 region has the DNA TGTGCCAGCAGCTTATTGGCTAGCGGGGGTGGGGAGCAGTACTTC.

The chain recombines TRBV3-1 (or the pseudogene TRBV3-2) with TRBJ1-1; TRBD1 might be the D (5 bases). Germline CDR1 and CDR2: LGHDT and YNNKEL (reference sequence). V shed 0 bases and J shed 4 bases, with 12 bases lying between them. The CDR3 length is 15 residues. CDR3: CASSQDGSRVTEAFF. The CDR3 DNA reads as TGTGCCAGCAGCCAAGATGGTTCCAGGGTCACTGAAGCTTTCTTT.

The chain carries TRBV6-5 and TRBJ2-1, with 10 bases matching TRBD2. J lost 4 bases, V lost 6 bases, and 6 bases had no gene match. CDR1 and CDR2 from the germline V gene are MNHEY and SVGAGI. The CDR3 length is 15 residues. CDR3 DNA sequence: TGTGCCAGCAGCCAACTAGCGGGGTTATACAATGAGCAGTTCTTC. Protein product: CASSQLAGLYNEQFF.

V and J are TRBV27 and TRBJ1-5; no firm D call. This CDR3 is built from 13 residues. Germline V CDR1 and CDR2: MNHEY, SMNVEV (reference sequence). Trimming removed 9 bases at V and 5 bases at J, with 14 bases between. In DNA form, the CDR3 reads TGTGCCAGAGCTCCCCTAAGCCATCAGCCCCAGCATTTT. This encodes CARAPLSHQPQHF.

This clone was picked up one time. The V gene is TRBV27, the J gene TRBJ1-5; TRBD1 might be the D (5 bases). The CDR3 spans 15 residues. The ends were cut back, 6 bases at V and 1 base at J, with 13 bases in the middle. Germline lookup yields CDR1 MNHEY and CDR2 SMNVEV (reference sequence). CDR3 in amino acids: CASSSTGDSNQPQHF. CDR3 nucleotides: TGTGCCAGCAGCTCTACAGGCGACAGCAATCAGCCCCAGCATTTT.

The sample holds one count of this clone. The chain couples TRBV6-5 to TRBJ1-1, with 7 bases that match TRBD1. The CDR3 sequence is 14 residues long. The ends lost 6 bases at V and 0 bases at J; junction bases unmatched: 4. Germline CDR1 MNHEY, CDR2 SVGAGI. DNA of the CDR3: TGTGCCAGCAGCACAGGGGCGGTGAACACTGAAGCTTTCTTT. Translated: CASSTGAVNTEAFF.

This clone occurred once. The rearrangement links TRBV6-2 or TRBV6-3 to TRBJ2-1; D might be TRBD1 (5 bases). The V gene lost 4 bases and the J gene lost 9 bases, with 16 bases spanning the gap. The CDR3 covers 14 residues. Germline V gene lookup returns CDR1 MNHEY and CDR2 SVGEGT. The CDR3 region is CASSLRGPAGEQFF. The CDR3 DNA reads TGTGCCAGCAGTTTAAGGGGCCCCGCCGGTGAGCAGTTCTTC.

The chain is built from TRBV12-3 or TRBV12-4 and TRBJ2-7, with D perhaps TRBD1 (6 bases). This CDR3 has 13 residues. V lost 9 bases and J lost 3, with 15 bases in between. CDR3 loop: CASGTQGHYEQYF. Here the CDR3 DNA reads TGTGCCAGTGGCACACAGGGACACTACGAGCAGTACTTC.

J is TRBJ2-3 and V is TRBV7-8; TRBD2 matches at 11 bases. V gave up 6 bases and J gave up 0 bases; unmatched junction bases: 8. CDR3 length: 17 residues. Germline CDR1 and CDR2: SGHVS and FQNEAQ. CDR3 nucleotide sequence: TGTGCCAGCAGTTCGGGTCCTAGCGGGAGGAGCACAGATACGCAGTATTTT. Translated, it gives CASSSGPSGRSTDTQYF. Full variable domain (remainder filled in from reference TRBV7-8 and TRBJ2-3): GAGVSQSPRYKVAKRGQDVALRCDPISGHVSLFWYQQALGQGPEFLTYFQNEAQLDKSGLPSDRFFAERPEGSVSTLKIQRTQQEDSAVYLCASSSGPSGRSTDTQYFGPGTRLTVL.

V usage is TRBV30 and J usage is TRBJ1-2; possible D gene TRBD1, 5 bases. Deletions cut 0 bases from V and 3 bases from J, with 8 bases between. Germline assignment: CDR1 GTSNPN and CDR2 SVGIG (reference sequence). The CDR3 loop spans 13 amino acids. CDR3 sequence (DNA): TGTGCCTGGAGTGTAGTACAGGACTATGGCTACACCTTC. It is translated as CAWSVVQDYGYTF.